This passage covers 20 T cell receptor beta chains from one sample sequenced in a study of T cell responses to AZD1222 COVID-19 vaccine. Assay: immunoSEQ multiplex PCR; the TCRdb copy retains only in-frame clones and omits some. Found here are about 110,000 clones, more than 70% of them singletons; the top ten hold roughly 3.2%. The starting material was peripheral blood, obtained on day 0 of MenACWY control vaccination. The receptors were sampled from an adult in good health.

As for this clone: Other DNA sequences of this sample code for an identical CDR3. The chain combines TRBV30 with TRBJ2-1; tentative D call: TRBD1 (6 bases). CDR1 is GTSNPN and CDR2 is SVGIG in the germline V gene (reference sequence). This CDR3 contains 11 residues. CDR3 DNA sequence: TGTGCGTGGGGGCGATACAATGAGCAGTTCTTC. Translating it yields CAWGRYNEQFF.

The chain links TRBV12-3 or TRBV12-4 to TRBJ1-4; 8 bases are a match to TRBD1. V gave up 6 bases and J gave up 7 bases; unmatched junction bases: 4. There are 13 residues in the CDR3. The CDR3 is CASRVGTGEKLFF. CDR3 nucleotide sequence: TGTGCCAGCAGGGTTGGGACAGGTGAAAAACTGTTTTTT.

The chain employs TRBV5-1 and TRBJ1-5; D is perhaps TRBD1 (6 bases). CDR3 length: 13 amino acids. The germline V gene has CDR1 SGHRS and CDR2 YFSETQ. V was pared by 4 bases and J by 9 bases, with 14 bases between. This CDR3 is CASSNRVGGPQHF. The CDR3 nucleotides are TGCGCCAGCAGCAACAGGGTTGGGGGGCCCCAGCATTTT. Using reference TRBV5-1 and TRBJ1-5 for the parts outside the CDR3, the full variable domain is KAGVTQTPRYLIKTRGQQVTLSCSPISGHRSVSWYQQTPGQGLQFLFEYFSETQRNKGNFPGRFSGRQFSNSRSEMNVSTLELGDSALYLCASSNRVGGPQHFGDGTRLSIL.

V and J are TRBV19 and TRBJ1-1; 8 bases are shared with TRBD1. The CDR3 consists of 15 residues. V lost 5 bases to trimming and J lost 5 bases; unmatched junction nucleotides: 10. Germline V gene lookup returns CDR1 LNHDA and CDR2 SQIVND (reference sequence). Here the CDR3 reads CASSPSGGAETEAFF. The CDR3 region has the DNA TGTGCCAGTAGTCCCTCAGGGGGCGCCGAGACTGAAGCTTTCTTT.

The chain employs TRBV4-3 and TRBJ2-2; either TRBD1 or TRBD2 may supply D (5 bases each). CDR1 LGHNA and CDR2 YSLEER come from the germline V gene. V gave up 0 bases and J gave up 0 bases, with 8 bases separating them. This CDR3 has 16 residues. CDR3 in amino acids: CASSQDRDPNTGELFF. The CDR3 DNA sequence: TGCGCCAGCAGCCAAGATAGGGACCCGAACACCGGGGAGCTGTTTTTT.

The J gene is TRBJ1-1, the V gene TRBV12-3 or TRBV12-4; the D is unclear. Trimming removed 2 bases at V and 4 bases at J, with 5 bases between. This CDR3 contains 12 residues. CDR3 in amino acids: CASSLYGTEAFF. The CDR3 region has the DNA TGTGCCAGCAGTTTATACGGCACTGAAGCTTTCTTT.

The chain joins TRBV4-2 to TRBJ2-1; a possible D gene is TRBD2 (5 bases). Trimming took 0 bases from V and 0 from J, leaving 12 bases between them. Germline V gene lookup returns CDR1 LGHNA and CDR2 YNFKEQ. The CDR3 spans 17 residues. The chain's CDR3 is CASSQDLAGSSYNEQFF. The DNA for the CDR3 is TGTGCCAGCAGCCAAGATCTTGCGGGCAGCTCCTACAATGAGCAGTTCTTC.

The CDR3 nucleotides are TGTGCCAGCAGTCCCGGGACAGCGCTCTCCTACGAGCAGTACTTC. This gives the protein CASSPGTALSYEQYF. V usage is TRBV11-2 and J usage is TRBJ2-7; 7 bases map to TRBD1. CDR1 is SGHAT, CDR2 FQNNGV, per germline. J was trimmed by 0 bases and V by 6 bases; bases with no gene match: 8. CDR3 length: 15 amino acids.

The chain uses TRBV11-2 and TRBJ2-2, with 10 positions matching TRBD2. V shed 5 bases and J 4 bases; nucleotides not matched to a gene: 4. This CDR3 is built from 15 residues. Looked up from germline, CDR1 is SGHAT and CDR2 is FQNNGV. This chain's CDR3 is CASSPGLAATGELFF. The CDR3 coding sequence is TGTGCCAGCAGCCCTGGACTAGCGGCCACCGGGGAGCTGTTTTTT. Based on the CDR3 plus reference TRBV11-2 and TRBJ2-2, the full variable domain is EAGVAQSPRYKIIEKRQSVAFWCNPISGHATLYWYQQILGQGPKLLIQFQNNGVVDDSQLPKDRFSAERLKGVDSTLKIQPAKLEDSAVYLCASSPGLAATGELFFGEGSRLTVL.

The sample holds a few counts of this clone. The chain carries TRBV2 and TRBJ1-4, with 7 bases matching TRBD1. With V trimmed by 11 bases and J by 4 bases, 7 bases remained unmatched. In germline, CDR1 is SNHLY, CDR2 FYNNEI. This CDR3 has 13 residues. CDR3 nucleotide sequence: TGTGCCGGGGCGGGACAGCTTAATGAAAAACTGTTTTTT. Translation: CAGAGQLNEKLFF.

This clone was seen a handful of times. This chain joins TRBV6-1 and TRBJ2-2, with 10 bases lining up with TRBD2. Germline trimming cut 2 bases from V and 3 bases from J; bases unmatched to any gene: 0. Germline V gene lookup returns CDR1 MNHNS and CDR2 SASEGT. The CDR3 runs 15 residues. The CDR3: CASSELAGDTGELFF. CDR3 nucleotide sequence: TGTGCCAGCAGTGAACTAGCGGGGGACACCGGGGAGCTGTTTTTT.

V usage is TRBV28 and J usage is TRBJ1-5, with D perhaps TRBD1 (5 bases). V lost 4 bases to trimming and J lost 5 bases, with 12 bases between them. CDR1 MDHEN and CDR2 SYDVKM come from the germline V gene. CDR3 size: 14 residues. The CDR3 loop reads CASSSRTTHQPQHF. As DNA, the CDR3 is TGTGCCAGCAGTTCGCGGACAACGCATCAGCCCCAGCATTTT.

V is TRBV3-1 (or the pseudogene TRBV3-2) and J is TRBJ1-2; D perhaps matches TRBD1 (5 bases). Germline CDR1 reads LGHDT; CDR2 reads YNNKEL (reference sequence). The CDR3 spans 17 residues. V was shortened by 3 bases and J by 5 bases, with 22 bases between the two germline ends. As DNA, the CDR3 is TGTGCCAGCAGCCAGGGCCCGGGGGGATCGGGCCGTTATGGCTACACCTTC. Amino acid sequence: CASSQGPGGSGRYGYTF.

The DNA for the CDR3 is TGTGCCAGCAGCCTTCCGGACCGAAACTATAATTCACCCCTCCACTTT. Amino acid sequence: CASSLPDRNYNSPLHF. The chain recombines TRBV5-4 with TRBJ1-6, with D hard to call. The CDR3 has 16 residues. CDR1 and CDR2 from the germline V gene are SGHNT and YYREEE (reference sequence). The V end was cut by 4 bases, the J end by 3 bases, with 14 bases between.

This sequence joins TRBV4-3 and TRBJ2-1; 7 bases are a match to TRBD1. This CDR3 has 17 amino acids. V trimming: 2 bases; J trimming: 1 base; junction bases outside the gene matches: 8. Germline-derived CDR1 and CDR2 are LGHNA and YSLEER. CDR3 bases: TGCGCCAGCAGCCAAATGCCCGGGACAGTTTCCTACAATGAGCAGTTCTTC. Translated, it gives CASSQMPGTVSYNEQFF.

This chain connects TRBV2 to TRBJ2-1; tentatively, D is TRBD1 or TRBD2 (5 bases each). With 2 bases removed from V and 1 base from J, the gap between germline ends came to 9 bases. This CDR3 has 15 residues. Germline CDR1 is SNHLY and CDR2 is FYNNEI. The CDR3 reads CASSERGRSYNEQFF. The CDR3 DNA sequence: TGTGCCAGCAGTGAAAGGGGACGGTCCTACAATGAGCAGTTCTTC. The variable domain in full, with the rest retrieved from reference TRBV2 and TRBJ2-1, is EPEVTQTPSHQVTQMGQEVILRCVPISNHLYFYWYRQILGQKVEFLVSFYNNEISEKSEIFDDQFSVERPDGSNFTLKIRSTKLEDSAMYFCASSERGRSYNEQFFGPGTRLTVL.

The rearrangement uses TRBV2 and TRBJ2-5; possibly TRBD1 for D (7 bases). The V gene lost 7 bases and the J gene lost 5 bases, with 17 bases spanning the gap. The germline V gene has CDR1 SNHLY and CDR2 FYNNEI. CDR3 length: 14 residues. The CDR3: CASNTRGAGETQYF. CDR3 nucleotides: TGTGCCAGCAACACCAGGGGGGCGGGCGAGACCCAGTACTTC.

The chain combines TRBV19 with TRBJ1-1; TRBD1 aligns across 11 bases. CDR1 is LNHDA, CDR2 SQIVND, per germline (reference sequence). The CDR3 contains 16 residues. After removal of 6 bases from V and 3 bases from J, the junction contained 9 bases not matched to a gene. The CDR3 bases are TGTGCCAGTAGAGGACAGGGGGCGACATCGGACACTGAAGCTTTCTTT. It translates to CASRGQGATSDTEAFF.

This rearrangement joins TRBV5-1 to TRBJ2-5; D is perhaps TRBD2 (6 bases). CDR3 length: 14 amino acids. Per the germline V gene, CDR1 is SGHRS and CDR2 is YFSETQ. V was pared by 4 bases and J by 5 bases, with 15 bases between. CDR3 DNA: TGCGCCAGCAGCATAGGGACGGGGGAGGAGACCCAGTACTTC. It yields the protein CASSIGTGEETQYF. The variable domain in full, completed from reference TRBV5-1 and TRBJ2-5, reads KAGVTQTPRYLIKTRGQQVTLSCSPISGHRSVSWYQQTPGQGLQFLFEYFSETQRNKGNFPGRFSGRQFSNSRSEMNVSTLELGDSALYLCASSIGTGEETQYFGPGTRLLVL.

CDR3 region: CSASGRPKGTGELFF. CDR3 DNA: TGCAGCGCTTCGGGACGGCCAAAAGGCACCGGGGAGCTGTTTTTT. The rearrangement joins TRBV29-1 to TRBJ2-2; D might be TRBD1 or TRBD2, each matching 5 bases. V dropped 7 bases and J dropped 4 bases, with 19 bases sitting between them. CDR3 length: 15 amino acids. Per the germline V gene, CDR1 is SQVTM and CDR2 is ANQGSEA.